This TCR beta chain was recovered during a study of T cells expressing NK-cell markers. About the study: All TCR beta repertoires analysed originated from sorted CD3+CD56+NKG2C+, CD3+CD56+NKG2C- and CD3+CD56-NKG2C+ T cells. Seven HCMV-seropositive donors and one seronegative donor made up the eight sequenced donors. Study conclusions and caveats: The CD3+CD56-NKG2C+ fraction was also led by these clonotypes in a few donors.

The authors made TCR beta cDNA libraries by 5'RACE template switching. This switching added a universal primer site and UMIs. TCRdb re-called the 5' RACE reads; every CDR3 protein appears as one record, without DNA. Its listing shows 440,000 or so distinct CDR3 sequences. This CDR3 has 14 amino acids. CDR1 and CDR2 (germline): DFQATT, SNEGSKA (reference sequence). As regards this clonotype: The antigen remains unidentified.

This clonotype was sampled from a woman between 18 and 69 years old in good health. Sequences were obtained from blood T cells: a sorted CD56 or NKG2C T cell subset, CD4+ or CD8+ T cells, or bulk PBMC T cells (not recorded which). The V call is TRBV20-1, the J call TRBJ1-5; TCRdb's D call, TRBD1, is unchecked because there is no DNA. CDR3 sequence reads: CSAPRVGDIQPQHF.